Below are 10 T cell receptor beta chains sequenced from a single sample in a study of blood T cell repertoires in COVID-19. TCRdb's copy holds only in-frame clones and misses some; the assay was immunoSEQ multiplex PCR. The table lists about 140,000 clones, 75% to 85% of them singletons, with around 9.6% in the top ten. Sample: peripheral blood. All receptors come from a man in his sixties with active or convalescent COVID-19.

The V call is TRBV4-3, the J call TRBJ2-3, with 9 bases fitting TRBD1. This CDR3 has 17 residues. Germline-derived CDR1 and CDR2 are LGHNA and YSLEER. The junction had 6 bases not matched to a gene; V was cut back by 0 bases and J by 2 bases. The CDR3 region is CASSQDLGTGPTDTQYF. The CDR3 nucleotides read TGCGCCAGCAGCCAAGATTTGGGGACAGGGCCCACAGATACGCAGTATTTT.

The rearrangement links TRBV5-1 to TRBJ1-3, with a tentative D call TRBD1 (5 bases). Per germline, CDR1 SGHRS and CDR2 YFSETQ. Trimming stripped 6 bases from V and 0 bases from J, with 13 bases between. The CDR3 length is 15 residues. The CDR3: CASKQGAPSGNTIYF. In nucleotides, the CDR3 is TGCGCCAGCAAACAAGGGGCCCCCTCTGGAAACACCATATATTTT.

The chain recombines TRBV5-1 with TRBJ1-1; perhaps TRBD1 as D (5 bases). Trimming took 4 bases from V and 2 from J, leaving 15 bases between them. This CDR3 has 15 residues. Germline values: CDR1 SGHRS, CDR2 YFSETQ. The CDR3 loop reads CASSPLPGLNTEAFF. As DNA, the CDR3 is TGCGCCAGCAGCCCGCTACCGGGACTCAACACTGAAGCTTTCTTT.

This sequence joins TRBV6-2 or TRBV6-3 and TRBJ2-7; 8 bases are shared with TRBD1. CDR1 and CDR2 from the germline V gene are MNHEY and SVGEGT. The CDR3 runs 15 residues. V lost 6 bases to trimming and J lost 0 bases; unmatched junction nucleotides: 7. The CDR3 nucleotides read TGTGCCAGCAGCCTTCAGGGGGCCCTCTCCTACGAGCAGTACGTC. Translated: CASSLQGALSYEQYV.

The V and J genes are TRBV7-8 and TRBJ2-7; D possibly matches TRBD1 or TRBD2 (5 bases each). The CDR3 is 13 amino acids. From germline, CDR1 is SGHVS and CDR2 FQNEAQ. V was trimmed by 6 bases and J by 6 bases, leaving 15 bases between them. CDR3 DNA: TGTGCCAGCAGTCGAGAGGGGAATTCCGAGCAGTACGTC. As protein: CASSREGNSEQYV.

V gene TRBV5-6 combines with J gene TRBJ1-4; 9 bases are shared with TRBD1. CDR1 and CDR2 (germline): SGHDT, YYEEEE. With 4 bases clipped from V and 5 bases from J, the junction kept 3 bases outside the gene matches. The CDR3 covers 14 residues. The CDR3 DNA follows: TGTGCCAGCAGCGGCGACAGGGGGAATGAAAAACTGTTTTTT. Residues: CASSGDRGNEKLFF.

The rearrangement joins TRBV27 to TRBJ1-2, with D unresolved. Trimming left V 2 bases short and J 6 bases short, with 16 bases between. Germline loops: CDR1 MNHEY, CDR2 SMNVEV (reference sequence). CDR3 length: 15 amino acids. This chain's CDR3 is CASSLTGVLGNGYTF. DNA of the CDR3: TGTGCCAGCAGTTTAACTGGGGTTCTCGGGAATGGCTACACCTTC.

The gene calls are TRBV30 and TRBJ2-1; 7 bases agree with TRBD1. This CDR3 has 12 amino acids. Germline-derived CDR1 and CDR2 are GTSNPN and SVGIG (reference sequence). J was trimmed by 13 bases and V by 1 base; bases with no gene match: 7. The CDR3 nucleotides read TGTGCCTGGAGTGGTTCCGGGACAGACCAGTTCTTC. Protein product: CAWSGSGTDQFF.

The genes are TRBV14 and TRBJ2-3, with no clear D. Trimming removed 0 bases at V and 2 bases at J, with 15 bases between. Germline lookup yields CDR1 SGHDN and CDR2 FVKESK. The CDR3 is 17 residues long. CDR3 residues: CASSQEFMVTFTDTQYF. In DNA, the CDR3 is TGTGCCAGCAGCCAAGAATTCATGGTCACTTTCACAGATACGCAGTATTTT.

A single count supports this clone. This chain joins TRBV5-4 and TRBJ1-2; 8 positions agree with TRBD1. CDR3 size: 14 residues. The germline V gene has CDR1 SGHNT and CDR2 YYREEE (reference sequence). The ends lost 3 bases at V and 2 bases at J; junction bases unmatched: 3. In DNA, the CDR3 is TGTGCCAGCAGCTCGGGACAGGACAACTATGGCTACACCTTC. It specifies CASSSGQDNYGYTF. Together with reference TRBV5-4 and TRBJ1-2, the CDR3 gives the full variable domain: ETGVTQSPTHLIKTRGQQVTLRCSSQSGHNTVSWYQQALGQGPQFIFQYYREEENGRGNFPPRFSGLQFPNYSSELNVNALELDDSALYLCASSSGQDNYGYTFGSGTRLTVV.